A single sample is the source of the 27 T cell receptor beta chains below, sequenced in a study of vaccination and CD4 T cells after COVID-19. As to treatment: approximately 10-day PBMC culture with coronavirus spike peptide pools or control peptides (ViraFEST assay). No cognate antigen is known for these TCRs. An Oncomine TCR Beta short-read assay was used to sequence the DNA from cultured CD4+ T cells. Via MiXCR, TCRdb re-called the PCR reads, giving one row per CDR3 protein. The sample records almost 20,000 distinct CDR3 sequences, 45% to 70% being singletons. Material: CD4+ T cells from blood, cultured in vitro. These TCRs come from a human donor who had recovered from COVID-19.

This clonotype was counted between two and nine times. V and J are TRBV6-1 and TRBJ1-2; D is undetermined. Trimming stripped 9 bases from V and 8 bases from J, with 13 bases between. In germline, CDR1 is MNHNS, CDR2 SASEGT. The CDR3 loop spans 11 amino acids. The CDR3 loop is CASGGEGGYTF. The CDR3 DNA reads TGTGCCAGTGGCGGGGAAGGAGGCTACACCTTC.

This clonotype was counted between two and nine times. The chain uses TRBV7-2 and TRBJ2-2; 8 bases align to TRBD2. The V segment lost 1 base and the J segment 6 bases; nucleotides outside the gene matches: 7. The CDR3 consists of 16 residues. The germline CDR1 and CDR2 sequences are SGHTA and FQGNSA. The CDR3 loop is CASSLVGTRNAGELFF. The DNA for the CDR3 is TGTGCCAGCAGCTTAGTGGGGACTAGAAATGCCGGGGAGCTGTTTTTT.

V usage is TRBV7-2 and J usage is TRBJ1-5; D unresolved. Germline V gene lookup returns CDR1 SGHTA and CDR2 FQGNSA. Trimming cost V 1 base and J 7 bases, with 17 bases left between them. CDR3 length: 16 amino acids. CDR3 protein: CASSLGPSGGGQPQHF. As DNA, the CDR3 is TGTGCCAGCAGCTTAGGTCCGTCGGGAGGAGGCCAGCCCCAGCATTTT.

This clonotype has a handful of counts. V usage is TRBV4-2 and J usage is TRBJ2-1, with 14 bases fitting TRBD2. Germline V gives CDR1 LGHNA, CDR2 YNFKEQ. The CDR3 totals 18 residues. The trim removed 3 bases at V and 9 bases at J, leaving 13 bases unmatched. The CDR3 loop is CASSQDITTSGGAGEQFF. CDR3 DNA: TGTGCCAGCAGCCAGGACATTACGACTAGCGGGGGGGCGGGTGAGCAGTTCTTC.

The chain recombines TRBV6-1 with TRBJ1-4; a possible D gene is TRBD1 (5 bases). V lost 3 bases to trimming and J lost 7 bases, with 18 bases between them. CDR3 size: 16 residues. Germline CDR1 reads MNHNS; CDR2 reads SASEGT. The CDR3 here is CASSEIRRQGGEKLFF. DNA of the CDR3: TGTGCCAGCAGTGAGATCCGGAGGCAGGGAGGTGAAAAACTGTTTTTT.

This clonotype has only a few counts. The gene calls are TRBV20-1 and TRBJ1-1; maybe TRBD1 (5 bases). CDR1 DFQATT and CDR2 SNEGSKA come from the germline V gene (reference sequence). CDR3 size: 14 residues. The V gene lost 3 bases and the J gene lost 5 bases, with 16 bases spanning the gap. The CDR3 sequence: CSARSRGRETEAFF. CDR3 nucleotide sequence: TGCAGTGCTAGGAGTCGGGGGAGGGAGACTGAAGCTTTCTTT.

The chain employs TRBV19 and TRBJ1-5; D may be TRBD1 (6 bases). V lost 6 bases to trimming and J lost 5 bases, with 11 bases between them. The V gene's germline CDR1 is LNHDA and CDR2 SQIVND (reference sequence). The CDR3 is 13 amino acids. The CDR3 DNA sequence: TGTGCCAGTAGCCTGGACAGCGATCAGCCCCAGCATTTT. Protein sequence: CASSLDSDQPQHF.

J is TRBJ2-7 and V is TRBV5-4, with D perhaps matching TRBD2 (6 bases). CDR3 length: 15 residues. V was clipped by 0 bases and J by 1 base, with 11 bases between them. Per germline, CDR1 SGHNT and CDR2 YYREEE (reference sequence). This CDR3 reads CASSLAGSGSYEQYF. The DNA of the CDR3 is TGTGCCAGCAGCTTGGCCGGGAGCGGTTCCTACGAGCAGTACTTC.

This clonotype was picked up a small number of times. V and J are TRBV5-1 and TRBJ1-1, with D perhaps matching TRBD1 (5 bases). This CDR3 is 14 amino acids long. From germline, CDR1 is SGHRS and CDR2 YFSETQ. V gave up 5 bases and J gave up 1 base, with 12 bases separating them. CDR3: CASRLGDQNTEAFF. The DNA of the CDR3 is TGCGCCAGCAGACTGGGGGACCAGAACACTGAAGCTTTCTTT.

The chain combines TRBV2 with TRBJ1-1; D is ambiguous. V was pared by 6 bases and J by 11 bases, with 13 bases between. The CDR3 loop spans 11 amino acids. The germline CDR1 and CDR2 sequences are SNHLY and FYNNEI. The DNA of the CDR3 is TGTGCCAGCAGACGGACGCCTGGGGCTTTCTTT. Translated: CASRRTPGAFF.

V and J are TRBV6-5 and TRBJ2-7; D call uncertain. The CDR3 is 12 residues long. V shed 2 bases and J shed 4 bases, with 6 bases lying between them. The germline gives CDR1 MNHEY, CDR2 SVGAGI. The CDR3 DNA sequence: TGTGCCAGCAGTTACATGCGGTACGAGCAGTACTTC. Protein sequence: CASSYMRYEQYF.

This clonotype appeared a few times. V gene TRBV6-5 combines with J gene TRBJ1-3, with TRBD1 matching 7 bases. There are 15 residues in the CDR3. Per germline, CDR1 MNHEY and CDR2 SVGAGI. The J segment lost 4 bases and the V segment lost 2 bases, leaving 5 bases of the junction unmatched. As DNA, the CDR3 is TGTGCCAGCAGTTACCGCGCAGGGGGAGGAAACACCATATATTTT. Its protein is CASSYRAGGGNTIYF.

This clonotype was observed a few times. This CDR3 is CSAPPVGGRGNQPQHF. CDR3 sequence (DNA): TGCAGTGCTCCTCCCGTGGGAGGGAGGGGTAATCAGCCCCAGCATTTT. The chain has TRBV20-1 and TRBJ1-5; perhaps TRBD1 as D (5 bases). Germline V gene lookup returns CDR1 DFQATT and CDR2 SNEGSKA (reference sequence). The V end lost 5 bases, the J end lost 4 bases, and 21 bases lay between the germline ends. This CDR3 contains 16 residues.

This clonotype came up a few times. This chain connects TRBV25-1 to TRBJ1-2; no clear D. Between the trimmed V and J ends, which lost 6 bases and 4 bases, there was a span of 12 bases. Germline-derived CDR1 and CDR2 are MGHDK and SYGVNS. This CDR3 has 13 residues. The CDR3 DNA is TGTGCCAGCAGCCGTGGTGGGATCTATGGCTACACCTTC. The encoded protein is CASSRGGIYGYTF.

The V and J genes are TRBV5-1 and TRBJ1-5; a weak D match, TRBD1 (6 bases). The CDR3 loop spans 16 amino acids. Trimming left V 3 bases short and J 6 bases short, with 19 bases between. Germline loops: CDR1 SGHRS, CDR2 YFSETQ. The DNA for the CDR3 is TGCGCCAGCAGCTCGACCGCTGGGGGGGCGCGTCAGCCCCAGCATTTT. Translated, it gives CASSSTAGGARQPQHF.

The chain employs TRBV27 and TRBJ2-1; TRBD2 might be the D (6 bases). V dropped 6 bases and J dropped 3 bases, with 21 bases sitting between them. This CDR3 is built from 17 residues. The germline gives CDR1 MNHEY, CDR2 SMNVEV (reference sequence). CDR3 nucleotides: TGTGCCAGCAGAGGTTCGGACGGAGGGGCTGTCTACAATGAGCAGTTCTTC. Its protein is CASRGSDGGAVYNEQFF.

The chain carries TRBV4-3 and TRBJ2-3; D possibly corresponds to TRBD2 (5 bases). The CDR3 covers 16 residues. Trimming stripped 1 base from V and 6 bases from J, with 17 bases between. Germline CDR1 is LGHNA and CDR2 is YSLEER. CDR3 sequence (DNA): TGCGCCAGCAGCCAAGGAGATTTGAGAAAGCGGGATACGCAGTATTTT. Its protein is CASSQGDLRKRDTQYF.

The chain joins TRBV27 to TRBJ2-7; D call uncertain. Trimming took 2 bases from V and 4 from J, leaving 3 bases between them. Germline-derived CDR1 and CDR2 are MNHEY and SMNVEV (reference sequence). The CDR3 is made up of 11 amino acids. The chain's CDR3 is CASSLRYEQYF. The CDR3 DNA reads as TGTGCCAGCAGTTTAAGGTACGAGCAGTACTTC.

This chain uses TRBV7-9 with TRBJ1-6, with 7 bases fitting TRBD1. The CDR3 is made up of 13 amino acids. CDR1 and CDR2 from the germline V gene are SEHNR and FQNEAQ (reference sequence). Losses at the gene ends were 7 bases for V and 9 bases for J; bases not matched to a gene: 6. The CDR3 reads CASTWTGSSPLHF. CDR3 DNA: TGTGCCAGCACTTGGACAGGAAGTTCACCCCTCCACTTT.

CDR3 amino acids: CAIRLDGRNTEAFF. In nucleotides, the CDR3 is TGTGCCATCAGGTTGGACGGACGGAACACTGAAGCTTTCTTT. The V call is TRBV10-3, the J call TRBJ1-1, with no clear D. V was pared by 6 bases and J by 1 base, with 12 bases between. Germline CDR1 and CDR2: ENHRY and SYGVKD. The CDR3 length is 14 residues.

The sample holds a few counts of this clonotype. The chain has TRBV7-9 and TRBJ1-1; no definite D call. Germline V gene lookup returns CDR1 SEHNR and CDR2 FQNEAQ (reference sequence). The V end was cut by 2 bases, the J end by 1 base, with 5 bases between. The CDR3 spans 13 residues. The CDR3 protein is CASSLTQNTEAFF. The CDR3 DNA reads as TGTGCCAGCAGCTTAACACAGAACACTGAAGCTTTCTTT.

The chain uses TRBV10-1 and TRBJ2-2; D gene uncertain. In germline, CDR1 is WNHNN, CDR2 SYGVQD (reference sequence). The length of the CDR3 is 14 residues. V dropped 7 bases and J dropped 0 bases, with 9 bases sitting between them. CDR3 sequence: CASTPGANTGELFF. As DNA, the CDR3 is TGCGCCAGCACCCCAGGTGCGAACACCGGGGAGCTGTTTTTT.

The chain has TRBV7-9 and TRBJ1-5, with TRBD1 matching 8 bases. Trimming cost V 3 bases and J 9 bases; bases outside gene matches: 10. The CDR3 is made up of 15 amino acids. Germline values: CDR1 SEHNR, CDR2 FQNEAQ (reference sequence). The CDR3 protein is CASSLGTGGLSPQHF. DNA of the CDR3: TGTGCCAGCAGCTTGGGGACAGGAGGCCTTTCGCCCCAGCATTTT.

The chain has TRBV28 and TRBJ2-2, with 9 bases fitting TRBD2. In germline, CDR1 is MDHEN, CDR2 SYDVKM. There are 15 residues in the CDR3. The junction had 10 bases not matched to a gene; V was cut back by 7 bases and J by 7 bases. The CDR3 reads CASTVRRGGVGELFF. CDR3 sequence (DNA): TGTGCCAGCACGGTGAGGCGGGGGGGCGTCGGGGAGCTGTTTTTT.

The chain links TRBV21-1 to TRBJ2-3. TRBV21-1 is a documented pseudogene. The CDR3 is made up of 14 amino acids. The CDR3 sequence: CASSKDLTTDTQYF. DNA of the CDR3: TGTGCCAGCAGCAAAGACCTGACCACAGATACGCAGTATTTT.

The V call is TRBV20-1, the J call TRBJ1-5; D gene uncertain. This CDR3 comprises 14 residues. Germline CDR1 and CDR2: DFQATT and SNEGSKA (reference sequence). Trimming removed 6 bases from V and 0 bases from J, with 12 bases in between. CDR3 nucleotides: TGCAGTGCGCAACGGGGAAATAGCAATCAGCCCCAGCATTTT. It specifies CSAQRGNSNQPQHF.

The chain combines TRBV4-3 with TRBJ2-1; TRBD2 agrees at 7 bases. V gave up 4 bases and J gave up 8 bases; unmatched junction bases: 8. The length of the CDR3 is 14 residues. Germline CDR1 and CDR2: LGHNA and YSLEER. The CDR3 bases are TGCGCCAGCAGCCCCAGCGGGAAGATATATGAGCAGTTCTTC. Protein sequence: CASSPSGKIYEQFF.